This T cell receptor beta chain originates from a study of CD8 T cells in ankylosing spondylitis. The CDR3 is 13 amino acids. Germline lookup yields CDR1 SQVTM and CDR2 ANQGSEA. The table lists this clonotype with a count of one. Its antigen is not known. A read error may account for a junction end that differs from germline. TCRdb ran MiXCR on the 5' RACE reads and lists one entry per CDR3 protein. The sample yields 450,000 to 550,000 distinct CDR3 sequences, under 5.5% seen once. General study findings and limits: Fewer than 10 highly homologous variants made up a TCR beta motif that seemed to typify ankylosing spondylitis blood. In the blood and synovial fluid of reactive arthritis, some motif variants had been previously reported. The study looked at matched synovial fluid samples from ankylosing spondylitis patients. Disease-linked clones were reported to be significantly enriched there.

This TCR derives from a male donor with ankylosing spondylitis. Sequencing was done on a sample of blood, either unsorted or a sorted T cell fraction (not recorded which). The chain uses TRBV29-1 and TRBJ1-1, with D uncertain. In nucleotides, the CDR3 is TGCAGCGCCGAGGGAGCAGCGAACACTGAAGCTATCTTT. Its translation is CSAEGAANTEAIF.